Listed below are T cell receptor beta chains from one sample, sequenced in a study of blood T cell repertoires in COVID-19. The repertoire was sequenced with immunoSEQ multiplex PCR; TCRdb's copy has only in-frame clones and lacks some. The sample shows approximately 150,000 clones, 75% to 90% of them seen only once. Specimen: peripheral blood. The receptors come from a human donor in a cohort sampled during active COVID-19. The CDR3 runs from the conserved cysteine through the conserved F or W. Fields, in order: CDR3 protein, CDR3 DNA, D gene, J gene, CDR3 length, V gene, clone size. The D gene is left open where the match is weak. The size entry is marked missing in some rows and otherwise reads once, few, many or a size class.

cdr3_aa: CASNNGVPPYTQYF
cdr3_nt: TGTGCCAGCAACAACGGGGTTCCCCCGTATACGCAGTATTTT
d_call: NA
j_call: TRBJ2-3
cdr3_length: 14
v_call: TRBV2
clone_size: NA

cdr3_aa: CASSVEAGGNTIYF
cdr3_nt: TGTGCCAGCAGCGTAGAGGCTGGGGGCAACACCATATATTTT
d_call: NA
j_call: TRBJ1-3
cdr3_length: 14
v_call: TRBV9
clone_size: NA

cdr3_aa: CASSESRTGAYEQYF
cdr3_nt: TGTGCCAGCAGTGAATCCCGGACAGGGGCCTACGAGCAGTACTTC
d_call: TRBD1
j_call: TRBJ2-7
cdr3_length: 15
v_call: TRBV25-1
clone_size: NA

cdr3_aa: CASSLNRADTQYF
cdr3_nt: TGTGCCAGCAGTTTAAACAGAGCAGATACGCAGTATTTT
d_call: NA
j_call: TRBJ2-3
cdr3_length: 13
v_call: TRBV12-3/TRBV12-4
clone_size: NA

cdr3_aa: CASSPGGPVDTQYF
cdr3_nt: TGTGCCAGCAGCCCGGGGGGACCGGTAGATACGCAGTATTTT
d_call: TRBD2
j_call: TRBJ2-3
cdr3_length: 14
v_call: TRBV7-2
clone_size: NA

cdr3_aa: CASSYSTGSEAFF
cdr3_nt: TGTGCCAGCAGTTACTCGACGGGGTCTGAAGCTTTCTTT
d_call: NA
j_call: TRBJ1-1
cdr3_length: 13
v_call: TRBV6-2/TRBV6-3
clone_size: few

cdr3_aa: CASSSGGDEAFF
cdr3_nt: TGTGCCAGCAGCTCAGGGGGAGATGAAGCTTTCTTT
d_call: TRBD1
j_call: TRBJ1-1
cdr3_length: 12
v_call: TRBV11-3
clone_size: NA

cdr3_aa: CASSRNRDRAHNEQFF
cdr3_nt: TGTGCCAGCAGTCGAAACCGGGACAGAGCTCACAATGAGCAGTTCTTC
d_call: TRBD1
j_call: TRBJ2-1
cdr3_length: 16
v_call: TRBV6-6
clone_size: NA

cdr3_aa: CATEQGWRYGYTF
cdr3_nt: TGTGCCACGGAACAGGGTTGGCGTTATGGCTACACCTTC
d_call: NA
j_call: TRBJ1-2
cdr3_length: 13
v_call: TRBV21-1
clone_size: NA

cdr3_aa: CASSDLRGNTEAFF
cdr3_nt: TGTGCCAGCAGTGACCTAAGGGGGAACACTGAAGCTTTCTTT
d_call: NA
j_call: TRBJ1-1
cdr3_length: 14
v_call: TRBV2
clone_size: NA

cdr3_aa: CSVEDPYRSSYNEQFF
cdr3_nt: TGCAGCGTTGAAGATCCTTATCGGAGCTCCTACAATGAGCAGTTCTTC
d_call: NA
j_call: TRBJ2-1
cdr3_length: 16
v_call: TRBV29-1
clone_size: NA

cdr3_aa: CASSRQGTEAFF
cdr3_nt: TGTGCCAGCTCAAGACAGGGCACTGAAGCTTTCTTT
d_call: TRBD1
j_call: TRBJ1-1
cdr3_length: 12
v_call: TRBV18
clone_size: NA

cdr3_aa: CASSTGQGTGYTF
cdr3_nt: TGTGCCAGCAGCACGGGACAGGGGACGGGCTACACCTTC
d_call: TRBD1
j_call: TRBJ1-2
cdr3_length: 13
v_call: TRBV12-3/TRBV12-4
clone_size: NA

cdr3_aa: CAWSGGQVLRRETQYF
cdr3_nt: TGTGCCTGGAGTGGGGGACAGGTTCTGAGGAGGGAGACCCAGTACTTC
d_call: TRBD1
j_call: TRBJ2-5
cdr3_length: 16
v_call: TRBV30
clone_size: NA

cdr3_aa: CASSLAGLAGGGEQFF
cdr3_nt: TGTGCCAGCAGCTTAGCAGGACTAGCGGGAGGGGGGGAGCAGTTCTTC
d_call: TRBD2
j_call: TRBJ2-1
cdr3_length: 16
v_call: TRBV11-3
clone_size: once

cdr3_aa: CASSVVQDNSPLHF
cdr3_nt: TGTGCCAGCAGCGTAGTACAGGACAATTCACCCCTCCACTTT
d_call: NA
j_call: TRBJ1-6
cdr3_length: 14
v_call: TRBV9
clone_size: few

cdr3_aa: CASSQGGIGKDEQFF
cdr3_nt: TGTGCCAGCAGCCAGGGGGGGATAGGTAAAGATGAGCAGTTCTTC
d_call: TRBD2
j_call: TRBJ2-1
cdr3_length: 15
v_call: TRBV3-1/TRBV3-2
clone_size: once

cdr3_aa: CASRAGRTEAFF
cdr3_nt: TGTGCCAGCAGGGCAGGGAGGACTGAAGCTTTCTTT
d_call: NA
j_call: TRBJ1-1
cdr3_length: 12
v_call: TRBV25-1
clone_size: NA

cdr3_aa: CASSIISGAVQPQHF
cdr3_nt: TGTGCCAGTAGTATAATTTCAGGGGCGGTGCAGCCCCAGCATTTT
d_call: NA
j_call: TRBJ1-5
cdr3_length: 15
v_call: TRBV19
clone_size: NA

cdr3_aa: CASSPGGLSNQPQHF
cdr3_nt: TGTGCCAGCAGCCCTGGAGGTTTGAGCAATCAGCCCCAGCATTTT
d_call: NA
j_call: TRBJ1-5
cdr3_length: 15
v_call: TRBV3-1/TRBV3-2
clone_size: NA

cdr3_aa: CASSLLGGAADTQYF
cdr3_nt: TGTGCCAGCAGTTTGCTCGGGGGGGCCGCAGATACGCAGTATTTT
d_call: TRBD2
j_call: TRBJ2-3
cdr3_length: 15
v_call: TRBV28
clone_size: NA

cdr3_aa: CASSIEAGEKLFF
cdr3_nt: TGTGCCAGTAGTATAGAGGCGGGTGAAAAACTGTTTTTT
d_call: NA
j_call: TRBJ1-4
cdr3_length: 13
v_call: TRBV19
clone_size: NA